The next 25 T cell receptor beta chains were all read from a single sample in a study of cytomegalovirus exposure and HLA in healthy donors. PCR used 60 Vbeta primers and 13 Jbeta primers. Method: immunoSEQ multiplex PCR; TCRdb's copy keeps in-frame clones and lacks some. The sample has 140,000 to 150,000 clones; around 70% are singletons. The sample taken for sequencing was PBMCs. These receptors were taken from a woman aged 60-75 years in good health and CMV-seropositive.

The chain carries TRBV28 and TRBJ1-1, with D maybe TRBD1 (6 bases). CDR3 length: 15 amino acids. CDR1 and CDR2 from the germline V gene are MDHEN and SYDVKM. Between the trimmed V and J ends, which lost 5 bases and 1 base, there was a span of 14 bases. The CDR3: CASSPFGGANTEAFF. CDR3 in DNA: TGTGCCAGCAGTCCCTTCGGGGGGGCGAACACTGAAGCTTTCTTT.

CDR3 residues: CAWSAGAGTEAFF. DNA for the CDR3: TGTGCCTGGAGCGCGGGGGCTGGCACTGAAGCTTTCTTT. This sequence joins TRBV30 and TRBJ1-1; D perhaps matches TRBD1 (6 bases). The CDR3 has 13 residues. The germline CDR1 and CDR2 sequences are GTSNPN and SVGIG (reference sequence). Trimming took 3 bases from V and 4 from J, leaving 12 bases between them. The full variable domain, with the rest looked up from reference TRBV30 and TRBJ1-1, is SQTIHQWPATLVQPVGSPLSLECTVEGTSNPNLYWYRQAAGRGLQLLFYSVGIGQISSEVPQNLSASRPQDRQFILSSKKLLLSDSGFYLCAWSAGAGTEAFFGQGTRLTVV.

The CDR3 nucleotides read TGTGCCAGCAGTCCCCGGACAGGGTTCCAAGGGGGGTATTTT. This gives the protein CASSPRTGFQGGYF. The chain couples TRBV28 to TRBJ2-3; TRBD1 aligns across 8 bases. V trimming: 5 bases; J trimming: 14 bases; junction bases outside the gene matches: 15. The CDR3 consists of 14 residues. Germline values: CDR1 MDHEN, CDR2 SYDVKM.

In DNA form, the CDR3 reads TGCGCCAGCAGCTCGGGACTAGCGGACACCGGGGAGCTGTTTTTT. Protein: CASSSGLADTGELFF. The chain combines TRBV5-1 with TRBJ2-2; 11 bases align to TRBD2. Germline V CDR1 and CDR2: SGHRS, YFSETQ. This CDR3 is built from 15 residues. With V trimmed by 3 bases and J by 3 bases, 1 base remained unmatched.

The rearrangement uses TRBV27 and TRBJ1-2, with D perhaps matching TRBD1 (6 bases). V lost 4 bases, J lost 8 bases, and 20 bases lay in between. The CDR3 covers 15 residues. Germline V gene lookup returns CDR1 MNHEY and CDR2 SMNVEV (reference sequence). The CDR3 is CASSSRDRPRGGYTF. The CDR3 DNA is TGTGCCAGCAGTTCTAGAGACAGGCCGAGGGGAGGCTACACCTTC.

This CDR3 is CASSQGPGNYEQYF. The CDR3 nucleotides read TGCGCCAGCAGCCAAGGTCCAGGGAACTACGAGCAGTACTTC. The chain recombines TRBV4-1 with TRBJ2-7, with D perhaps matching TRBD1 (5 bases). The CDR3 has 14 amino acids. Trimming took off 1 base at V and 3 bases at J, with 10 bases between the two ends. Germline lookup yields CDR1 MGHRA and CDR2 YSYEKL.

The chain is built from TRBV7-6 and TRBJ2-5; D may be TRBD2 (6 bases). The V end lost 5 bases, the J end lost 3 bases, and 16 bases lay between the germline ends. The length of the CDR3 is 15 residues. From germline, CDR1 is SGHVS and CDR2 FNYEAQ. The CDR3 is CASSPRGLGKETQYF. CDR3 bases: TGTGCCAGCAGCCCGAGGGGACTGGGGAAAGAGACCCAGTACTTC.

The V call is TRBV4-2, the J call TRBJ2-7; D is uncertain. Germline V lookup: CDR1 LGHNA, CDR2 YNFKEQ. The CDR3 has 13 amino acids. The V and J ends lost 4 bases and 5 bases respectively, with 12 bases between them. The CDR3 sequence is CASSLEAVDEQYF. CDR3 DNA sequence: TGTGCCAGCAGCCTTGAGGCGGTGGACGAGCAGTACTTC.

The chain employs TRBV6-1 and TRBJ2-7; 8 bases fit TRBD1. This CDR3 has 14 residues. Looked up from germline, CDR1 is MNHNS and CDR2 is SASEGT. Trimming removed 5 bases from V and 4 bases from J; junction bases left unmatched: 7. CDR3 DNA: TGTGCCAGCAGTCTGACAGGGGACCAGTACGAGCAGTACTTC. Amino acids: CASSLTGDQYEQYF.

The chain joins TRBV10-3 to TRBJ2-3, with TRBD2 matching 7 bases. V lost 3 bases, J lost 1 base, and 4 bases stayed unmatched. The CDR3 contains 15 residues. Germline V lookup: CDR1 ENHRY, CDR2 SYGVKD. The CDR3: CAISDGGSGTDTQYF. CDR3 in DNA: TGTGCCATCAGTGACGGCGGGAGTGGCACAGATACGCAGTATTTT.

CDR3 sequence reads: CAWSKKAGGSGETQYF. For the CDR3, the DNA is TGTGCCTGGAGTAAGAAAGCCGGCGGGAGTGGAGAGACCCAGTACTTC. The V and J genes are TRBV30 and TRBJ2-5; 7 bases fit TRBD2. Germline V gene lookup returns CDR1 GTSNPN and CDR2 SVGIG (reference sequence). Trimming removed 2 bases from V and 4 bases from J; junction bases left unmatched: 13. CDR3 length equals 16 residues.

The J gene is TRBJ1-1, the V gene TRBV27; D perhaps matches TRBD1 (5 bases). The CDR3 covers 14 residues. Germline assignment: CDR1 MNHEY and CDR2 SMNVEV (reference sequence). The V end was cut by 6 bases, the J end by 0 bases, with 11 bases between. This CDR3 reads CASSDAQVNTEAFF. The CDR3 coding sequence is TGTGCCAGCAGCGACGCACAGGTGAACACTGAAGCTTTCTTT.

This clone was found a few times. The gene calls are TRBV6-5 and TRBJ2-7, with 7 bases aligning to TRBD1. Germline V gene sequence: CDR1 MNHEY, CDR2 SVGAGI. Unmatched junction bases numbered 4, after V lost 5 bases and J lost 9 bases. The CDR3 contains 11 residues. CDR3 bases: TGTGCCAGCAGTAACAGGGGCGGGCAGTACTTC. Its protein is CASSNRGGQYF.

The chain carries TRBV6-1 and TRBJ1-4; D gene unclear. The CDR3 covers 15 residues. V was cut by 1 base and J by 8 bases, with 14 bases left in between. CDR1 is MNHNS and CDR2 is SASEGT in the germline V gene. The CDR3 here is CASSEGNTPGEKLFF. CDR3 DNA sequence: TGTGCCAGCAGTGAAGGGAACACCCCGGGAGAAAAACTGTTTTTT.

This clone showed up just a few times. The V call is TRBV5-1, the J call TRBJ2-5, with a tentative D call TRBD2 (6 bases). Trimming removed 0 bases at V and 5 bases at J, with 14 bases between. The CDR3 is made up of 15 amino acids. CDR1 and CDR2 (germline): SGHRS, YFSETQ. The CDR3 sequence is CASSLETQGGETQYF. The CDR3 DNA is TGCGCCAGCAGCTTGGAGACCCAAGGAGGGGAGACCCAGTACTTC.

This chain connects TRBV6-1 to TRBJ1-1, with D maybe TRBD1 (6 bases). CDR3 size: 13 residues. Germline CDR1 and CDR2: MNHNS and SASEGT. V was shortened by 8 bases and J by 5 bases, with 15 bases between the two germline ends. CDR3 region: CASGRGAFTEAFF. CDR3 in DNA: TGTGCCAGCGGACGGGGGGCGTTTACTGAAGCTTTCTTT.

This chain joins TRBV7-9 and TRBJ1-3, with D hard to call. The germline CDR1 and CDR2 sequences are SEHNR and FQNEAQ (reference sequence). V lost 5 bases to trimming and J lost 0 bases, with 17 bases between them. The CDR3 length is 17 residues. The CDR3: CASSPIGSGNSGNTIYF. In nucleotides, the CDR3 is TGTGCCAGCAGCCCCATAGGGTCGGGGAACTCTGGAAACACCATATATTTT.

This rearrangement joins TRBV5-1 to TRBJ2-3, with D perhaps TRBD1 (6 bases). Trimming pared 3 bases from V and 5 bases from J, leaving 13 bases between. Per germline, CDR1 SGHRS and CDR2 YFSETQ. The CDR3 loop spans 14 amino acids. The CDR3 loop is CASSSRTALDTQYF. The CDR3 DNA follows: TGCGCCAGCAGCTCGCGGACAGCGCTAGATACGCAGTATTTT.

This sequence joins TRBV5-1 and TRBJ1-2; D unresolved. Germline V CDR1 and CDR2: SGHRS, YFSETQ. CDR3 length: 15 amino acids. V was pared by 0 bases and J by 0 bases, with 9 bases between. CDR3 nucleotide sequence: TGCGCCAGCAGCTTGGGAACAAGTGCTAACTATGGCTACACCTTC. Protein sequence: CASSLGTSANYGYTF.

V and J are TRBV19 and TRBJ2-3; 7 bases line up with TRBD2. Germline loops: CDR1 LNHDA, CDR2 SQIVND (reference sequence). This CDR3 comprises 17 residues. Germline trimming cut 5 bases from V and 3 bases from J; bases unmatched to any gene: 14. In DNA form, the CDR3 reads TGTGCCAGTAGTTCCTCCTTTCTAGCGGAGGGGACAGATACGCAGTATTTT. The encoded protein is CASSSSFLAEGTDTQYF. The whole variable domain, filled in from reference TRBV19 and TRBJ2-3, reads DGGITQSPKYLFRKEGQNVTLSCEQNLNHDAMYWYRQDPGQGLRLIYYSQIVNDFQKGDIAEGYSVSREKKESFPLTVTSAQKNPTAFYLCASSSSFLAEGTDTQYFGPGTRLTVL.

The genes are TRBV7-9 and TRBJ2-3; 11 nucleotides line up with TRBD2. The V gene's germline CDR1 is SEHNR and CDR2 FQNEAQ (reference sequence). J lost 5 bases, V lost 5 bases, and 9 bases had no gene match. The CDR3 extends over 16 amino acids. In DNA, the CDR3 is TGTGCCAGCAGCCCCCGTAGCGGGAGGGCCGGAGATACGCAGTATTTT. It encodes CASSPRSGRAGDTQYF.

The J gene is TRBJ1-1, the V gene TRBV6-1; D is possibly TRBD1 (5 bases). CDR3 size: 15 residues. Germline V gene sequence: CDR1 MNHNS, CDR2 SASEGT. Trimming shortened V by 3 bases and J by 2 bases, and 13 bases separated the two germline ends. The CDR3 sequence is CASSEYRSFNTEAFF. CDR3 nucleotide sequence: TGTGCCAGCAGTGAGTACAGGAGCTTTAACACTGAAGCTTTCTTT.

J is TRBJ2-7 and V is TRBV2, with D unclear. Germline assignment: CDR1 SNHLY and CDR2 FYNNEI. The CDR3 extends over 15 amino acids. Trimming stripped 3 bases from V and 6 bases from J, with 18 bases between. CDR3 nucleotide sequence: TGTGCCAGCAGTGACCCCGGAAGCGTAGGCTCCGAGCAGTACTTC. This codes for CASSDPGSVGSEQYF.

The V call is TRBV5-1, the J call TRBJ2-3; D is possibly TRBD2 (6 bases). Trimming took off 4 bases at V and 2 bases at J, with 11 bases between the two ends. There are 14 residues in the CDR3. Germline-derived CDR1 and CDR2 are SGHRS and YFSETQ. In DNA form, the CDR3 reads TGCGCCAGCAGCGGGGCTAGCGACACAGATACGCAGTATTTT. This gives the protein CASSGASDTDTQYF.

This chain joins TRBV6-1 and TRBJ1-3, with D unresolved. Germline V CDR1 and CDR2: MNHNS, SASEGT. This CDR3 region has 15 residues. With 4 bases removed from V and 0 bases from J, the gap between germline ends came to 10 bases. Written as DNA, the CDR3 is TGTGCCAGCAGTGTACAGAGCCTCTCTGGAAACACCATATATTTT. Translated, it gives CASSVQSLSGNTIYF.